This T cell receptor (beta chain) was documented in a study of T cell repertoires in aging, cancer and after chemotherapy. Study-level information: Chronic lymphocytic leukemia patients on fludarabine- or bendamustine-based regimens gave paired samples before and after chemotherapy.

The V segment lost 6 bases and the J segment 0 bases; nucleotides outside the gene matches: 11. Germline assignment: CDR1 LNHNV and CDR2 YYDKDF (reference sequence). This CDR3 contains 17 residues. Peripheral blood genomic DNA, not sorted cells or RNA, was the template. TRB rearrangements spanning V, D and J were amplified using mixed TRB-A/B primers. From the multiplex PCR reads, TCRdb called clonotypes with MiXCR, one entry per CDR3 protein. The sample shows some 5,400 distinct CDR3 sequences, around 35% of them seen only once. The clonotype comes from a human donor with a blood cancer. This rearrangement joins TRBV15 to TRBJ1-3; 7 bases are shared with TRBD1. Specimen: blood. CDR3 in DNA: TGTGCCACCAGAAAGAGGGGGGGACAGAGCTCTGGAAACACCATATATTTT. This gives the protein CATRKRGGQSSGNTIYF.